Listed below are T cell receptor beta chains from one sample, sequenced in a study of shared clonotypes between healthy human individuals. Generated by immunoSEQ multiplex PCR, the TCRdb table keeps only in-frame clones and is missing some. The repertoire holds around 2.3 million clones, with almost 96% as singletons. The sample comprised naive CD4+ T cells sorted from blood. The source is a man aged 18 to 29 in good health. CDR3s include the opening cysteine and the closing phenylalanine or tryptophan. A D gene is named only where the DNA matches it firmly. The size field is filled for only some rows; it gives once, few, many or a size class.

clone_size,v_call,j_call,d_call,cdr3_aa,cdr3_nt
-,TRBV5-6,TRBJ2-3,-,CASSLIGSTDTQYF,TGTGCCAGCAGCTTGATCGGATCCACAGATACGCAGTATTTT
-,TRBV6-5,TRBJ1-1,-,CASRRTENTEAFF,TGTGCCAGCAGACGGACGGAGAACACTGAAGCTTTCTTT
-,TRBV19,TRBJ1-5,-,CASSIVYGSIPHSNQPQHF,TGTGCCAGTAGTATAGTGTACGGATCTATTCCTCATAGCAATCAGCCCCAGCATTTT
-,TRBV10-3,TRBJ1-4,-,CAISESGNNEKLFF,TGTGCCATCAGTGAGTCTGGGAATAATGAAAAACTGTTTTTT
-,TRBV6-5,TRBJ1-2,TRBD1,CASSTGGFGYTF,TGTGCCAGCAGTACAGGGGGTTTTGGCTACACCTTC
few,TRBV28,TRBJ1-5,TRBD1,CASSSGTGGLKPQHF,TGTGCCAGCAGTTCAGGGACAGGGGGTTTGAAGCCCCAGCATTTT
-,TRBV4-2,TRBJ2-1,-,CASSQEYEQFF,TGTGCCAGCAGCCAAGAATATGAGCAGTTCTTC
once,TRBV4-1,TRBJ2-7,-,CASSQEADVGVYEQYF,TGCGCCAGCAGCCAAGAGGCAGACGTAGGAGTCTACGAGCAGTACTTC
-,TRBV18,TRBJ1-2,-,CASAGENYGYTF,TGTGCCAGCGCCGGTGAGAACTATGGCTACACCTTC
-,TRBV7-2,TRBJ1-2,-,CASSFSGIGYTF,TGTGCCAGCAGCTTCTCAGGGATTGGCTACACCTTC
-,TRBV10-3,TRBJ2-1,-,CAISGQNNEQFF,TGTGCCATCAGTGGTCAGAACAATGAGCAGTTCTTC
-,TRBV19,TRBJ2-4,-,CASSIDPRNIQYF,TGTGCCAGTAGTATAGATCCCAGAAACATTCAGTACTTC
-,TRBV28,TRBJ2-7,-,CASNSGIEQYF,TGTGCCAGCAATTCAGGGATTGAGCAGTACTTC
-,TRBV29-1,TRBJ2-2,TRBD1,CSVTRDRDTGELFF,TGCAGCGTTACCCGGGACAGGGATACCGGGGAGCTGTTTTTT
-,TRBV30,TRBJ2-7,-,CAWSIGTPSYEQYF,TGTGCCTGGAGTATTGGGACCCCGTCCTACGAGCAGTACTTC
-,TRBV6-1,TRBJ2-3,-,CASSDQGTDTQYF,TGTGCCAGCAGTGACCAGGGCACAGATACGCAGTATTTT
-,TRBV7-9,TRBJ1-1,-,CASSSGTANTEAFF,TGTGCCAGCAGCTCGGGGACCGCGAACACTGAAGCTTTCTTT
-,TRBV18,TRBJ1-2,TRBD1,CASSPETGANYGYTF,TGTGCCAGCTCACCAGAGACAGGGGCTAACTATGGCTACACCTTC
-,TRBV25-1,TRBJ1-4,-,CASSTENEKLFF,TGTGCCAGCAGTACCGAAAATGAAAAACTGTTTTTT
-,TRBV5-6,TRBJ1-2,-,CASSLLPTYGYTF,TGTGCCAGCAGCCTGCTGCCTACCTATGGCTACACCTTC
-,TRBV11-1,TRBJ2-5,TRBD2,CASSLGLAGGPRETQYF,TGTGCCAGCAGCCTTGGACTAGCGGGGGGGCCCCGGGAGACCCAGTACTTC
-,TRBV7-2,TRBJ1-5,-,CASSPNVTPNQPQHF,TGTGCCAGCAGCCCTAATGTTACCCCCAATCAGCCCCAGCATTTT
-,TRBV5-4,TRBJ2-5,-,CASSLVQFQETQYF,TGTGCCAGCAGCTTGGTACAGTTCCAAGAGACCCAGTACTTC
-,TRBV30,TRBJ1-6,TRBD1,CAWSGQGGSPLHF,TGTGCCTGGAGTGGACAGGGGGGTTCACCCCTCCACTTT
-,TRBV25-1,TRBJ2-4,-,CASSDPGAKNIQYF,TGTGCCAGCAGTGATCCTGGGGCAAAAAACATTCAGTACTTC